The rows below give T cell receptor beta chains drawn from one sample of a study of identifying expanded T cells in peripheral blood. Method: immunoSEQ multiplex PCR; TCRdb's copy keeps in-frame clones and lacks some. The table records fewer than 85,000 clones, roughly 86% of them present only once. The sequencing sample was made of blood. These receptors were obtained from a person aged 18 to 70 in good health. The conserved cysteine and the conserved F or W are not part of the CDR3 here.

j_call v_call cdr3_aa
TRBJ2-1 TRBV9 ASSAAGDPWNEQF
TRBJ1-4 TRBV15 ATSKKTGTTNEKLF
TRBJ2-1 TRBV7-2 ASSLVAEFDEQF
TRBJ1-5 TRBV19 ASSSVRYNQPQH
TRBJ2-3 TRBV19 ASSISPEGGTDTQY
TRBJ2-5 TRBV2 ASRALVPGAETQY
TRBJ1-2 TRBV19 ASIPGGLSPYGYT
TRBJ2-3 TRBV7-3 ASSLNITHAPDTQY
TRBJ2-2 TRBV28 ASIKRPGELF
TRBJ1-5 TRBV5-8 ASSLGQTNQPQH
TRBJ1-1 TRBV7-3 ASGTGVNTEAF
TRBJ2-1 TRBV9 ASSVDRNNEQF
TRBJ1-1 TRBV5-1 ASSLDGVNTEAF
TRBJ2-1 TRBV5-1 ASSPGTEGGEQF
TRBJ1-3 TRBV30 AWSAQSGNTIY
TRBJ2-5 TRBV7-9 ASSLEGRERGQETQY
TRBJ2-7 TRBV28 ASSFGDRAYEQY
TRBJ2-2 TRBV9 ASSVVVAGELF
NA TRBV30 AWSWGGRTNEQY
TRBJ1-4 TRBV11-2 ASSLSGAEKLF
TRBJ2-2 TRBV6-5 ASSSPAGELF
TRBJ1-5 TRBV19 ASRSVLGNQPQH
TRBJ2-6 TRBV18 ASSPGQVLSGANVLT
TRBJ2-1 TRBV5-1 ASSLGPGDSNEQF
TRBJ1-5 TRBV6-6 YTHPGQISNQPQH
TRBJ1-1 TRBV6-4 ASSEGFNTEAF
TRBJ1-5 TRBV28 ASSMAGSNQPQH